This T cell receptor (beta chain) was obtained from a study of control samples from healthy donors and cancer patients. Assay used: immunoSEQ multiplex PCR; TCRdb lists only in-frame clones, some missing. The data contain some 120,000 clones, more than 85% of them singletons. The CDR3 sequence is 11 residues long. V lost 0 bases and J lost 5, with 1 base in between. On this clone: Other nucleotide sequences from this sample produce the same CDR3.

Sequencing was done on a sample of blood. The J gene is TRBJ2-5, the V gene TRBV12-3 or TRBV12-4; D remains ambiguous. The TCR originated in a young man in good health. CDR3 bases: TGTGCCAGCAGTTTAGCGGAGACCCAGTACTTC. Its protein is CASSLAETQYF.